The sequence of this TCR beta chain was determined in a study of T cell responses to AZD1222 COVID-19 vaccine (dated by TCRdb to the early 2020s). Broadly, across the study: AZD1222 recipients whose second dose came at about 4 weeks and those whose second dose came at about 12 weeks were combined into one group, since spike-specific TCR depth and breadth did not differ between the two schedules. A total of about 250 trial participants underwent TCR sequencing, of whom about 210 had received two doses of AZD1222 and some 25 had received two doses of the MenACWY control vaccine. Trial participants were enrolled by age into subgroups of 18-55, 56-69 and 70-plus years, and approximately 150, 30 and 60 TCR-sequenced participants, respectively, were included in these subgroups. Overall study outcomes, separate from this receptor: The whole spike protein was spanned by vaccine-associated CD4 TCRs, and dominant responses were seen in regions 160-218 and 743-854. Most participants were white British and females outnumbered males, and the authors suggested that clonal diversity may have been underestimated. A significant rise in spike-specific TCR breadth and depth was observed after two AZD1222 doses relative to day 0 and relative to MenACWY recipients. Reportedly, almost half of the unique spike-specific TCRs recognized epitopes lying outside the regions that are mutated in the B.1.351 and B.1.1.7 variants. Only five to seven AZD1222 recipients were SARS-CoV-2 seropositive at baseline, limiting conclusions about previously exposed vaccinees. No day 14 peak-response samples were available, so repertoires were characterized only after the peak T cell response. The 56-69-year group was small, and its depth increase did not reach significance, likely because of low power.

The cysteine opens and the phenylalanine closes a CDR3 of 13 amino acids. Of all the DNA, just the CDR3 is kept, 39 bases in frame from base 1. CDR1 and CDR2 are drawn from the germline V gene: SGHAT, FQNNGV. V lost 3 bases and J lost 4 bases; the stretch between them is 10 bases long. The sample's time point label, decoded: baseline before first vaccination. Samples from vaccinated people were obtained from the UK trials COV001 and COV002, which included a single-blind randomized controlled phase 2/3 trial of AZD1222 (ChAdOx1 nCoV-19) in healthy adults. For TCRbeta chain sequencing, PBMC samples from trial participants were taken at day 0 and at day 28 after the second dose. Concerning this clone: Its antigen remains undetermined. No qualities accompany the bases; no much larger clone lies one base away.

The CDR3 regions of human TCRbeta chains were analyzed by immunosequencing. Turning to the authors' computational methods: Repertoire TCRs were matched against a reference library of SARS-CoV-2-specific TCRs generated with the MIRA antigen-specificity platform. Breadth meant the fraction of unique TCRs that were SARS-CoV-2-associated, whereas depth meant the fraction of total T cells that were SARS-CoV-2-associated. Each spike-specific TCR was assigned to its reactive spike region and to a CD4 or CD8 class using the MIRA data. Log10-transformed breadth and depth values were compared by one-way ANOVA with Sidak's multiple comparisons tests. Not all clones reach the TCRdb copy of this immuneACCESS table, which keeps in-frame sequences only. Checked studies attribute under half of the gap to unresolved V genes and leave the rest unexplained. For V, J and clone size, that table is used; D and trimming come from the DNA. The sample table records tens of thousands of clones; approximately 90% of these occur just once. Jointly, the top ten make up 11% of the sample.

The V and J segments used are TRBV11-2 and TRBJ2-7; the D region is possibly TRBD1 or TRBD2, each matching across 5 bases. The specimen comprised peripheral blood, sampled on day 0 of AZD1222 vaccination. This TCR derives from an adult in good health. This receptor carries the CDR3 CASSFGTSYEQYF. The nucleotide sequence is TGTGCCAGCAGCTTTGGGACCTCGTACGAGCAGTACTTC.